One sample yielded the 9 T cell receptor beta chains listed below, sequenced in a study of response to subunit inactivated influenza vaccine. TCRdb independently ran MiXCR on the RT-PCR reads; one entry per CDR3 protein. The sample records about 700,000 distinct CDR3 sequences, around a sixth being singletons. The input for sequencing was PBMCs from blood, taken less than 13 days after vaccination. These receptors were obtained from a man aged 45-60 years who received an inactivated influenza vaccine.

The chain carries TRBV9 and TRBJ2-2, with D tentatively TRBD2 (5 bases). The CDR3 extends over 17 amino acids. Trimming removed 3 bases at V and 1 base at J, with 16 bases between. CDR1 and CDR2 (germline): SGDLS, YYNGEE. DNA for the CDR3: TGTGCCAGCAGCGCCCCAGAGGAGGCAGAGAACACCGGGGAGCTGTTTTTT. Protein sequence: CASSAPEEAENTGELFF. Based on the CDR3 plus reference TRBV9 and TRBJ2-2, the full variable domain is DSGVTQTPKHLITATGQRVTLRCSPRSGDLSVYWYQQSLDQGLQFLIQYYNGEERAKGNILERFSAQQFPDLHSELNLSSLELGDSALYFCASSAPEEAENTGELFFGEGSRLTVL.

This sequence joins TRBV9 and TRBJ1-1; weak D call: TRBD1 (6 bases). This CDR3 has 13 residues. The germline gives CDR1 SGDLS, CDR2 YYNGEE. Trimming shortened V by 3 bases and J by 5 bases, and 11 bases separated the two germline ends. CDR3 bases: TGTGCCAGCAGCGCCGGACAGAGGACTGAAGCTTTCTTT. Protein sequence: CASSAGQRTEAFF.

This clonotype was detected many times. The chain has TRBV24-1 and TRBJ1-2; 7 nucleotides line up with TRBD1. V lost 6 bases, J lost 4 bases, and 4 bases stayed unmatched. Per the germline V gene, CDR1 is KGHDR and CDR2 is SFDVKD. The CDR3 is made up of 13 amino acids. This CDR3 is CATSKGTAYGYTF. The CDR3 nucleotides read TGTGCCACCAGTAAAGGGACAGCCTATGGCTACACCTTC.

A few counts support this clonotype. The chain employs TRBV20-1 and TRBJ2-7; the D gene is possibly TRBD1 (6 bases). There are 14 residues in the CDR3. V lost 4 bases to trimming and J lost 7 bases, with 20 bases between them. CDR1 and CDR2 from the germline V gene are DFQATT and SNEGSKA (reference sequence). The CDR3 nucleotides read TGCAGTGCTAACCCTCCGGGACACCGACCGGAGCAGTACTTC. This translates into CSANPPGHRPEQYF.

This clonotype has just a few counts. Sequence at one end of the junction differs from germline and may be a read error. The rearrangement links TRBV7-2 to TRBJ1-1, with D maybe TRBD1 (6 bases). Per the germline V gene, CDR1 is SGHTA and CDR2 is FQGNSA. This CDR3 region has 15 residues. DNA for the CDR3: TGTGCCAGCAGCGTGCACCGACAGGTGAACGCTGAAGCTTTCTTT. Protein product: CASSVHRQVNAEAFF.

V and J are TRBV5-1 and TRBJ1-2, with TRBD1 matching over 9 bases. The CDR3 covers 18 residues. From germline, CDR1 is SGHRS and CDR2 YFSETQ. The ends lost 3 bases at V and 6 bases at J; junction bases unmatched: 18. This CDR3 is CASSWAGTGPSALNGYTF. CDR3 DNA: TGCGCCAGCAGCTGGGCCGGGACAGGGCCCTCCGCACTGAATGGCTACACCTTC.

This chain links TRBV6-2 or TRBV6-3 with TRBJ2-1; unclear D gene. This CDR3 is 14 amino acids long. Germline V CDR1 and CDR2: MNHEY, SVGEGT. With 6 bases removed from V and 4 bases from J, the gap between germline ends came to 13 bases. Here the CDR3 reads CASRETHSYNEQFF. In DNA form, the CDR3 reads TGTGCCAGCAGAGAAACACACTCATACAATGAGCAGTTCTTC.

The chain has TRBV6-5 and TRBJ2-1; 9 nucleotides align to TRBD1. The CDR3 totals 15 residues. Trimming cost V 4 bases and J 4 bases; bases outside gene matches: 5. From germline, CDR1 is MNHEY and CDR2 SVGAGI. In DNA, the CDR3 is TGTGCCAGCAGTTCTGACAGGGGGGTTTACAATGAGCAGTTCTTC. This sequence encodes CASSSDRGVYNEQFF.

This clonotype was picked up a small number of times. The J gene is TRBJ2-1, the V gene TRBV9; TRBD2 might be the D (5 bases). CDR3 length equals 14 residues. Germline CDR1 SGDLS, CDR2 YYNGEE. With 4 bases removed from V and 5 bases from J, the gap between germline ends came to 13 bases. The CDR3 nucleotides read TGTGCCAGCAGCTCCTTCCTGGAGGACAATGAGCAGTTCTTC. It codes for CASSSFLEDNEQFF.